The rows below give T cell receptor beta chains drawn from one sample of a study of blood T cell repertoires in COVID-19. Assay: immunoSEQ multiplex PCR; the TCRdb copy retains only in-frame clones and omits some. Of 100,000 to 150,000 clones in the sample, around 83% were seen once. The sequencing sample was made of peripheral blood. Receptor source: an elderly woman with COVID-19, enrolled during active disease. Each CDR3 is given with its conserved first and last residue.

CDR3aa	j_gene	v_gene
CASSLGAGYEQYF	TRBJ2-7	TRBV11-2
CASSLSGGTYEQYF	TRBJ2-7	TRBV28
CASSSGTLPWDTGELFF	TRBJ2-2	TRBV28
CATSTQGSNSPLHF	TRBJ1-6	TRBV19
CASSGQGGSNQPQHF	TRBJ1-5	TRBV28
CATAALDEQFF	TRBJ2-1	TRBV7-2
CASSEISGRGEQYF	TRBJ2-7	TRBV2
CASSLAGLSARTLSDTQYF	TRBJ2-3	TRBV5-1
CASSLPGQVQETQYF	TRBJ2-5	TRBV7-9
CASRGGVRETGNQPQHF	TRBJ1-5	TRBV5-1